The source of this T cell receptor beta chain is a study of blood T cell repertoires in COVID-19. CDR1 is SSHAT and CDR2 is FNYEAQ in the germline V gene (reference sequence). The CDR3 loop spans 16 amino acids. Enrolment of Seattle patients took place during active infection, and they were followed longitudinally. Notes on this clone: At one end, the junction sequence differs from germline, possibly due to a read error.

How the authors handled the data: Amplification of reference gene primers provided the estimated nucleated cell counts. TCRdb's table, derived via immunoSEQ multiplex PCR, lists solely in-frame clones and lacks some. For V, J and clone size, that table is used; D and trimming come from the DNA. Of tens of thousands of clones in the sample, more than 70% were seen once. The chain combines TRBV7-7 with TRBJ2-2, with 16 nucleotides matching TRBD2. The clonotype comes from a man aged 65-85 years with COVID-19, enrolled during active disease. The sequenced sample was peripheral blood. The DNA for the CDR3 is TGTGCTAGCAGCGGGACTAGCGGGAGGGGGATCGGGGAGCTGTTTTTT. Translated, it gives CASSGTSGRGIGELFF.